The 6 T cell receptor beta chains below come from one sample, sequenced in a study of neurological immune-mediated disorders. TCRdb processed the 5' RACE reads anew with MiXCR; each CDR3 protein has one entry. The table records about 80,000 distinct CDR3 sequences, 4.5% to 6.5% of them present only once. Sequences were obtained from PBMCs. Receptors were obtained from a woman aged 25-40 years with multiple sclerosis.

This clonotype was counted at least ten times. The chain uses TRBV5-1 and TRBJ2-2; D remains unclear. Trimming took off 0 bases at V and 1 base at J, with 10 bases between the two ends. Germline CDR1 reads SGHRS; CDR2 reads YFSETQ. The CDR3 covers 16 residues. The CDR3 sequence is CASSLESTWNTGELFF. The DNA for the CDR3 is TGCGCCAGCAGCTTGGAAAGTACCTGGAACACCGGGGAGCTGTTTTTT.

The chain carries TRBV5-1 and TRBJ2-1; the match to TRBD2 covers 11 bases. The CDR3 contains 15 residues. The junction had 8 bases not matched to a gene; V was cut back by 0 bases and J by 12 bases. The germline CDR1 and CDR2 sequences are SGHRS and YFSETQ. CDR3 protein: CASSLETSGGGRQFF. The CDR3 DNA sequence: TGCGCCAGCAGCTTGGAAACTAGCGGGGGTGGGCGGCAGTTCTTC.

J is TRBJ2-2 and V is TRBV5-1, with 9 bases lining up with TRBD1. This CDR3 has 14 residues. Germline-derived CDR1 and CDR2 are SGHRS and YFSETQ. The V segment lost 4 bases and the J segment 6 bases; nucleotides outside the gene matches: 4. Written as DNA, the CDR3 is TGCGCCAGCAGCGGACAGGGGCTATCCGGGGAGCTGTTTTTT. Translation: CASSGQGLSGELFF.

This clonotype was counted many times. V gene TRBV18 combines with J gene TRBJ2-7; no reliable D call. The CDR3 is 14 residues long. Trimming removed 0 bases from V and 2 bases from J, with 8 bases in between. Germline V lookup: CDR1 KGHSH, CDR2 LQKENI. The CDR3 bases are TGTGCCAGCTCACCACCGGCCGCCCCCTACGAGCAGTACGTC. Translated, it gives CASSPPAAPYEQYV.

This clonotype has at least ten counts. V gene TRBV5-1 combines with J gene TRBJ2-7, with 7 bases identical to TRBD1. From germline, CDR1 is SGHRS and CDR2 YFSETQ. This CDR3 region has 16 residues. V gave up 4 bases and J gave up 4 bases; unmatched junction bases: 14. The CDR3 DNA is TGCGCCAGCAGCCCGACAGGGCTCCTAGTTTTTTACGAGCAGTACTTC. This encodes CASSPTGLLVFYEQYF.

This clonotype was seen ten or more times. The chain is built from TRBV7-3 and TRBJ2-3; D is ambiguous. Germline CDR1 reads SGHTA; CDR2 reads FQGTGA. CDR3 length: 13 amino acids. Trimming cost V 4 bases and J 2 bases, with 7 bases left between them. Written as DNA, the CDR3 is TGTGCCAGCAGCTCTCAACACACAGATACGCAGTATTTT. Its translation is CASSSQHTDTQYF.